This TCR beta chain is from a study of shared clonotypes between healthy human individuals. Per the germline V gene, CDR1 is SQVTM and CDR2 is ANQGSEA. The J segment lost 5 bases and the V segment lost 4 bases, leaving 11 bases of the junction unmatched. The CDR3 is 16 residues long. Assay: immunoSEQ multiplex PCR; the TCRdb copy retains only in-frame clones and omits some. The table lists approximately 2,000,000 clones, 80% to 95% of them singletons. Terminally differentiated effector memory CD45RA+ cells were excluded from the naive CD8 cells, which were CD45RO-negative and positively selected for CCR7.

Sequenced input: naive CD8+ T cells from PBMCs. The TCR sequence derives from a young man in good health. Some clones in this sample may be carry-over from other donors' samples. The rearrangement joins TRBV29-1 to TRBJ2-1; 10 bases align to TRBD2. Here the CDR3 DNA reads TGCAGCGTTGGCTCCGGACTAGCGGCTCATAACAATGAGCAGTTCTTC. This gives the protein CSVGSGLAAHNNEQFF.